The source of this T cell receptor (beta chain) is a study of regulatory T cells in long-lasting Graves disease. This clonotype was detected many times. Its cognate antigen is unknown. The CDR3 runs 14 residues. Germline V gene data show CDR1 as LGHNT and CDR2 as FRNRAP. Trimming pared 1 base from V and 5 bases from J, leaving 6 bases between. Arm-PCR with iRepertoire HTBI primers amplified the CDR3 regions for these TCR beta libraries. TCRdb called the multiplex PCR reads again in MiXCR, with one record for every CDR3 protein. In the table there are roughly 420,000 distinct CDR3 sequences, 15% to 17% of which are singletons. The sample's time point: newly diagnosed GD, antithyroid drugs for less than 3 months. PBMC-extracted RNA yielded the TCR library. The study, taken as a whole, reports: The study found persistent patients shared more public clonotypes (roughly 2,800) than new patients (nearly 1,000).

The chain combines TRBV12-5 with TRBJ1-6; D remains unclear. Specimen: peripheral blood mononuclear cells (PBMCs), collected at new diagnosis, from a patient treated with antithyroid drugs. This receptor was obtained from a female donor with Graves disease. CDR3 amino acids: CASGLGQNNSPLHF. For the CDR3, the DNA is TGTGCTAGTGGTTTGGGTCAGAATAATTCACCCCTCCACTTT.